The 20 T cell receptor beta chains listed next were all sequenced from one sample in a study of CXCR3-negative and CXCR3-positive naive CD8 T cells. Notes on the study in general: Greater hydrophobicity was found in TRB CDR3s of CXCR3-positive naive cells than of CXCR3-negative naive cells.

Their target antigens are unknown. TRB cDNA was prepared as libraries by UMI-labeled 5' RACE. Each CDR3 protein gets one entry in TCRdb, which reprocessed the 5' RACE reads and gives no DNA. Here the sample table reports roughly 55,000 distinct CDR3 sequences. The sequenced sample consisted of naive CXCR3+ CD8+ T cells from blood. The sample's subset: CD45RO-CCR7+CD27+CD95- naive CD8+ T cells expressing CXCR3 (TNR3+). The receptors stem from a human donor in good health. Some clones in this sample may be carry-over from other donors' samples.

The chain recombines TRBV28 with TRBJ2-3; TCRdb returns TRBD2, unconfirmable since there is no DNA. CDR1 and CDR2 from the germline V gene are MDHEN and SYDVKM. The CDR3 totals 17 residues. The CDR3 is CASSLLGAGGISHTQYF.

J is TRBJ2-3 and V is TRBV4-3; TCRdb reports TRBD1, a call that lacks DNA to check it against. The CDR3 is 17 amino acids. Looked up from germline, CDR1 is LGHNA and CDR2 is YSLEER. The chain's CDR3 is CASSQDQGGGAGDTQYF.

This chain uses TRBV7-3 with TRBJ2-1. Germline values: CDR1 SGHTA, CDR2 FQGTGA. The CDR3 has 13 amino acids. CDR3 amino acids: CASSPAGDNEQFF.

V is TRBV7-9 and J is TRBJ2-1; there is no DNA to check the TCRdb D call of TRBD1. The CDR3 runs to 15 residues. Germline lookup yields CDR1 SEHNR and CDR2 FQNEAQ (reference sequence). CDR3: CASSLSGHKYNEQFF.

The chain is built from TRBV7-9 and TRBJ2-3; TCRdb's assignment of TRBD2 cannot be checked, as there is no DNA. CDR1 and CDR2 (germline): SEHNR, FQNEAQ (reference sequence). The length of the CDR3 is 14 residues. The CDR3 loop reads CASSPPAVQDTQYF.

The V and J genes are TRBV14 and TRBJ2-5; the TRBD2 assignment by TCRdb is unverifiable without DNA. The CDR3 is made up of 20 amino acids. Germline assignment: CDR1 SGHDN and CDR2 FVKESK. The CDR3 is CASSQAPIDQGLGSSETQYF.

V is TRBV6-2 or TRBV6-3 and J is TRBJ2-1. CDR3 size: 16 residues. Germline V gene data show CDR1 as MNHEY and CDR2 as SVGEGT. The CDR3 loop reads CASRQPTGFSYNEQFF.

This chain links TRBV6-5 with TRBJ2-3; the TRBD2 assignment by TCRdb is unverifiable without DNA. The CDR3 consists of 18 residues. Germline lookup yields CDR1 MNHEY and CDR2 SVGAGI. The CDR3 reads CASSRGTSGGAFTDTQYF.

The rearrangement uses TRBV29-1 and TRBJ2-7; TCRdb gives TRBD1 as the D gene, but with no DNA this cannot be confirmed. CDR1 and CDR2 from the germline V gene are SQVTM and ANQGSEA. The CDR3 sequence is 12 residues long. Here the CDR3 reads CSVGGDLYEQYF.

The genes are TRBV29-1 and TRBJ2-1; with no DNA, the TCRdb D assignment of TRBD1 cannot be verified. Germline loops: CDR1 SQVTM, CDR2 ANQGSEA. This CDR3 region has 14 residues. The CDR3 loop reads CSAEAEPGYNEQFF.

The rearrangement links TRBV27 to TRBJ1-1; TCRdb names TRBD1, which stays unverified in the absence of DNA. The CDR3 sequence is 13 residues long. The germline gives CDR1 MNHEY, CDR2 SMNVEV (reference sequence). The CDR3 loop is CASSPLSNTEAFF.

CDR3 residues: CASSDGDRGSYEQYF. The rearrangement links TRBV9 to TRBJ2-7; with no DNA, the TCRdb D assignment of TRBD1 cannot be verified. Germline lookup yields CDR1 SGDLS and CDR2 YYNGEE. This CDR3 is built from 15 residues.

The chain couples TRBV20-1 to TRBJ1-1; TCRdb outputs TRBD1, but without DNA this stays unchecked. The CDR3 is 14 residues long. Germline V gene lookup returns CDR1 DFQATT and CDR2 SNEGSKA (reference sequence). The chain's CDR3 is CSARRQGARTEAFF.

The chain has TRBV10-3 and TRBJ2-3; the TCRdb call, TRBD2, lacks DNA for checking. This CDR3 comprises 16 residues. Germline loops: CDR1 ENHRY, CDR2 SYGVKD. The CDR3 here is CAISATRTSGPYTQYF.

This chain links TRBV5-1 with TRBJ2-7; TCRdb calls TRBD2, which cannot be checked without DNA. This CDR3 is built from 12 residues. Per germline, CDR1 SGHRS and CDR2 YFSETQ. This CDR3 reads CASSLTGIEANF.

V gene TRBV6-5 combines with J gene TRBJ2-7; TCRdb designates TRBD1, a call that cannot be tested without DNA. The CDR3 covers 15 residues. Germline-derived CDR1 and CDR2 are MNHEY and SVGAGI. The CDR3 is CASSYAQGVSYEQYF.

V usage is TRBV28 and J usage is TRBJ2-1; TCRdb outputs TRBD2, but without DNA this stays unchecked. CDR3 length: 18 residues. Germline loops: CDR1 MDHEN, CDR2 SYDVKM. The CDR3 protein is CASSLPRPTSGAYNEQFF.

The genes are TRBV7-6 and TRBJ1-1. The V gene's germline CDR1 is SGHVS and CDR2 FNYEAQ. CDR3 length: 12 amino acids. CDR3 loop: CASSSRVPEAFF.

J is TRBJ2-3 and V is TRBV28; TCRdb indicates TRBD2, and absent DNA this call remains unverified. The germline CDR1 and CDR2 sequences are MDHEN and SYDVKM. The CDR3 has 16 amino acids. CDR3: CASRLFGGPGTDTQYF.

The V call is TRBV5-5, the J call TRBJ2-2; TCRdb's D gene call, TRBD1, goes unchecked for lack of DNA. Germline-derived CDR1 and CDR2 are SGHKS and YYEKEE (reference sequence). The CDR3 is made up of 17 amino acids. Here the CDR3 reads CASSLWGPTDNTGELFF.